A single sample gave rise to the 27 T cell receptor beta chains below, sequenced in a study of siplizumab effects on memory and regulatory T cells. Sequencing used immunoSEQ multiplex PCR; TCRdb keeps in-frame clones, though not all of them. The sample holds some 81,000 clones, approximately 95% seen once. The sequencing sample was made of CD8+ T cells sorted from blood. These receptors all stem from a human donor in good health.

The rearrangement uses TRBV19 and TRBJ2-3; D not certain. Trimming pared 3 bases from V and 6 bases from J, leaving 10 bases between. The CDR3 is 13 amino acids. Germline V gene lookup returns CDR1 LNHDA and CDR2 SQIVND (reference sequence). The CDR3 bases are TGTGCCAGTAGTATTAGGGCCCAGGATACGCAGTATTTT. Amino acid sequence: CASSIRAQDTQYF.

This chain links TRBV10-1 with TRBJ2-7; 10 bases align to TRBD2. The CDR3 has 16 amino acids. With 0 bases clipped from V and 3 bases from J, the junction kept 5 bases outside the gene matches. Germline-derived CDR1 and CDR2 are WNHNN and SYGVQD (reference sequence). CDR3 in DNA: TGCGCCAGCAGTGAGTCGATACTAGCGGGATTCTACGAGCAGTACTTC. Translation gives CASSESILAGFYEQYF.

The chain uses TRBV4-1 and TRBJ2-3, with 13 nucleotides matching TRBD2. CDR3 length: 15 amino acids. Germline V gene lookup returns CDR1 MGHRA and CDR2 YSYEKL. The junction had 1 base not matched to a gene; V was cut back by 4 bases and J by 3 bases. CDR3 loop: CASSLLAGGTDTQYF. The CDR3 bases are TGCGCCAGCAGCCTACTAGCGGGGGGGACAGATACGCAGTATTTT.

This chain links TRBV7-9 with TRBJ2-3, with no clear D. The CDR3 has 13 residues. Germline CDR1 SEHNR, CDR2 FQNEAQ (reference sequence). Trimming removed 5 bases from V and 3 bases from J, with 9 bases in between. The CDR3 loop reads CASSPPLTDTQYF. The CDR3, as DNA: TGTGCCAGCAGCCCCCCCCTTACAGATACGCAGTATTTT.

A word on this clone: Sequence at one end of the junction differs from germline and may be a read error. The genes are TRBV7-3 and TRBJ2-3; tentatively, D is TRBD1 (6 bases). The CDR3 contains 15 residues. Germline loops: CDR1 SGHTA, CDR2 FQGTGA. The CDR3 region is CASSLTGSWADTQYF. The CDR3 coding sequence is TGTGCCAGCAGCCTAACAGGGTCCTGGGCAGATACGCAGTATTTT.

This clone was counted a few times. This sequence joins TRBV18 and TRBJ1-2; tentative D call: TRBD1 (6 bases). CDR3 length: 14 residues. Germline CDR1 is KGHSH and CDR2 is LQKENI. V lost 6 bases and J 6 bases, leaving 17 bases between the germline ends. The CDR3: CASSPTGPGDGYTF. The CDR3 coding sequence is TGTGCCAGCTCCCCAACAGGGCCAGGCGATGGCTACACCTTC. Based on the CDR3 plus reference TRBV18 and TRBJ1-2, the full variable domain is NAGVMQNPRHLVRRRGQEARLRCSPMKGHSHVYWYRQLPEEGLKFMVYLQKENIIDESGMPKERFSAEFPKEGPSILRIQQVVRGDSAAYFCASSPTGPGDGYTFGSGTRLTVV.

This chain connects TRBV9 to TRBJ1-2; 10 nucleotides agree with TRBD1. The trim removed 2 bases at V and 4 bases at J, leaving 14 bases unmatched. Germline V gene data show CDR1 as SGDLS and CDR2 as YYNGEE. CDR3 length: 18 amino acids. The DNA for the CDR3 is TGTGCCAGCAGCGTCCACACCGGGACAGGGGATCTTAGCTATGGCTACACCTTC. It codes for CASSVHTGTGDLSYGYTF.

This clone showed up just a few times. The CDR3 reads CASSPHLNTEAFF. The CDR3 bases are TGTGCCAGCAGCCCGCACTTGAACACTGAAGCTTTCTTT. V and J are TRBV9 and TRBJ1-1; no firm D call. The germline V gene has CDR1 SGDLS and CDR2 YYNGEE. The CDR3 sequence is 13 residues long. With 4 bases removed from V and 0 bases from J, the gap between germline ends came to 7 bases.

The chain combines TRBV7-8 with TRBJ2-7; D is possibly TRBD2 (7 bases). Between the trimmed V and J ends, which lost 3 bases and 0 bases, there was a span of 18 bases. The CDR3 sequence is 17 residues long. CDR1 and CDR2 from the germline V gene are SGHVS and FQNEAQ. CDR3 sequence: CASSFPKGGQASYEQYF. CDR3 DNA: TGTGCCAGCAGCTTCCCGAAGGGGGGGCAGGCCTCCTACGAGCAGTACTTC.

This clone has just one count. This chain uses TRBV6-5 with TRBJ1-5, with no clear D. The germline V and J ends were trimmed by 6 bases and 0 bases, with 12 bases remaining between them. CDR1 is MNHEY and CDR2 is SVGAGI in the germline V gene. The CDR3 length is 15 residues. The CDR3 nucleotides read TGTGCCAGCAGACCTCGGGAGCTTAGCAATCAGCCCCAGCATTTT. Its protein product is CASRPRELSNQPQHF.

By sample share, this clone is medium-sized (0.01 to 0.1%). The rearrangement joins TRBV4-1 to TRBJ1-2, with D uncertain. The CDR3 sequence is 14 residues long. V dropped 1 base and J dropped 6 bases, with 12 bases sitting between them. The germline V gene encodes CDR1 MGHRA and CDR2 YSYEKL. The CDR3 DNA reads TGCGCCAGCAGCCAAGGAGGGTGGGTTCATGGCTACACCTTC. This sequence encodes CASSQGGWVHGYTF.

The chain uses TRBV7-9 and TRBJ2-2; 7 bases are a match to TRBD2. Germline assignment: CDR1 SEHNR and CDR2 FQNEAQ (reference sequence). Germline trimming cut 1 base from V and 4 bases from J; bases unmatched to any gene: 12. The CDR3 consists of 18 residues. The chain's CDR3 is CASSLGLALAGSTGELFF. The CDR3 DNA is TGTGCCAGCAGCTTAGGACTAGCCCTGGCAGGGAGCACCGGGGAGCTGTTTTTT.

The genes are TRBV11-2 and TRBJ2-7; the match to TRBD1 covers 8 bases. This CDR3 comprises 15 residues. Per germline, CDR1 SGHAT and CDR2 FQNNGV. The J segment lost 5 bases and the V segment lost 5 bases, leaving 11 bases of the junction unmatched. CDR3: CASSPTLGQGDEQYF. DNA for the CDR3: TGTGCCAGCAGCCCAACACTCGGACAGGGAGACGAGCAGTACTTC.

The gene calls are TRBV6-1 and TRBJ2-7, with TRBD2 matching 10 bases. The CDR3 sequence is 15 residues long. V trimming: 2 bases; J trimming: 3 bases; junction bases outside the gene matches: 4. Germline CDR1 is MNHNS and CDR2 is SASEGT. The CDR3 region has the DNA TGTGCCAGCAGTGAATGGACTAGCGGAAACTACGAGCAGTACTTC. Encoded protein: CASSEWTSGNYEQYF.

The V call is TRBV5-6, the J call TRBJ2-3; no clear D gene. Germline CDR1 SGHDT, CDR2 YYEEEE. The CDR3 loop spans 16 amino acids. V lost 4 bases and J lost 2, with 17 bases in between. This CDR3 is CASSTTENGYTDTQYF. The CDR3 coding sequence is TGTGCCAGCAGCACCACAGAGAATGGATACACAGATACGCAGTATTTT.

The rearrangement joins TRBV5-1 to TRBJ2-7; tentative D call: TRBD1 (6 bases). The CDR3 extends over 12 amino acids. CDR1 and CDR2 from the germline V gene are SGHRS and YFSETQ. Between the trimmed V and J ends, which lost 4 bases and 2 bases, there was a span of 7 bases. This CDR3 is CASSPGAYEQYF. DNA for the CDR3: TGCGCCAGCAGCCCAGGGGCCTACGAGCAGTACTTC.

The rearrangement joins TRBV4-1 to TRBJ2-3; D uncertain. The CDR3 covers 11 residues. Germline CDR1 and CDR2: MGHRA and YSYEKL. The V and J ends lost 6 bases and 6 bases respectively, with 7 bases between them. The CDR3 region is CASSQRDTQYF. CDR3 coding DNA: TGCGCCAGCAGTCAGAGGGATACGCAGTATTTT.

The chain carries TRBV27 and TRBJ2-3, with 8 bases fitting TRBD2. This CDR3 is built from 16 residues. Germline V gene lookup returns CDR1 MNHEY and CDR2 SMNVEV (reference sequence). Trimming took 5 bases from V and 1 from J; bases not matched to a gene: 8. This CDR3 reads CASSRTSFFGTDTQYF. As DNA, the CDR3 is TGTGCCAGCAGTCGGACTAGCTTTTTCGGCACAGATACGCAGTATTTT.

The CDR3 sequence is CASSPSSATYEQYF. CDR3 bases: TGTGCCAGCAGTCCATCTAGCGCGACCTACGAGCAGTACTTC. V and J are TRBV27 and TRBJ2-7, with D tentatively TRBD2 (6 bases). V was clipped by 5 bases and J by 2 bases, with 13 bases between them. The CDR3 extends over 14 amino acids. Germline lookup yields CDR1 MNHEY and CDR2 SMNVEV (reference sequence).

V and J are TRBV27 and TRBJ2-7, with 8 bases matching TRBD1. Germline assignment: CDR1 MNHEY and CDR2 SMNVEV (reference sequence). This CDR3 has 17 amino acids. The trim removed 4 bases at V and 2 bases at J, leaving 13 bases unmatched. CDR3 sequence reads: CASSSILSGQVPYEQYF. Written as DNA, the CDR3 is TGTGCCAGCAGTTCCATCCTTTCGGGACAGGTTCCCTACGAGCAGTACTTC.

This sequence joins TRBV29-1 and TRBJ2-7; TRBD2 matches 7 bases. Trimming removed 4 bases from V and 3 bases from J; junction bases left unmatched: 6. Germline CDR1 and CDR2: SQVTM and ANQGSEA. The CDR3 has 13 residues. CDR3 DNA: TGCAGCGTTGGTGGGGGGGAGTACTACGAGCAGTACTTC. Translation gives CSVGGGEYYEQYF.

The chain is built from TRBV27 and TRBJ1-1; 9 bases align to TRBD1. This CDR3 comprises 17 residues. The J segment lost 1 base and the V segment lost 5 bases, leaving 11 bases of the junction unmatched. CDR1 MNHEY and CDR2 SMNVEV come from the germline V gene (reference sequence). The CDR3 region has the DNA TGTGCCAGCAGTACCCTGGACAGGGGAGAGCCGAACACTGAAGCTTTCTTT. As protein: CASSTLDRGEPNTEAFF.

The rearrangement joins TRBV11-2 to TRBJ2-1; TRBD2 agrees at 8 bases. This CDR3 comprises 13 residues. Germline V gene data show CDR1 as SGHAT and CDR2 as FQNNGV. V lost 5 bases, J lost 5 bases, and 2 bases stayed unmatched. As DNA, the CDR3 is TGTGCCAGCAGCGTTAGCGGGAACAATGAGCAGTTCTTC. Its translation: CASSVSGNNEQFF.

This sequence joins TRBV9 and TRBJ2-3, with unresolved D. The CDR3 covers 17 residues. The V end was cut by 4 bases, the J end by 0 bases, with 18 bases between. CDR1 is SGDLS and CDR2 is YYNGEE in the germline V gene. CDR3 region: CASSNSPKSPSTDTQYF. CDR3 nucleotide sequence: TGTGCCAGCAGCAACTCCCCGAAAAGCCCTAGCACAGATACGCAGTATTTT.

CDR3 nucleotides: TGCGCCAGCAGTCCTACGGCGGGGGGCAATGAGCAGTTCTTC. This codes for CASSPTAGGNEQFF. J is TRBJ2-1 and V is TRBV4-1; 8 bases line up with TRBD2. This CDR3 is built from 14 residues. From germline, CDR1 is MGHRA and CDR2 YSYEKL. J was trimmed by 6 bases and V by 6 bases; bases with no gene match: 7.

V usage is TRBV27 and J usage is TRBJ1-4, with D uncertain. V was cut by 3 bases and J by 8 bases, with 13 bases left in between. The CDR3 is 14 residues long. Germline assignment: CDR1 MNHEY and CDR2 SMNVEV (reference sequence). In DNA, the CDR3 is TGTGCCAGCAGTTTGACGTCCGGATTGGAAAAACTGTTTTTT. It specifies CASSLTSGLEKLFF.

This chain links TRBV27 with TRBJ1-6, with a weak D call TRBD1 (5 bases). CDR3 length: 16 residues. The V gene's germline CDR1 is MNHEY and CDR2 SMNVEV (reference sequence). V gave up 4 bases and J gave up 10 bases, with 20 bases separating them. The CDR3 DNA follows: TGTGCCAGCAGTTCCTCGAGACAGCGGTGGGGATCACCCCTCCACTTT. Translating it yields CASSSSRQRWGSPLHF.